A selection of T cell receptor beta chains follows, all from one sample in a study of cytomegalovirus exposure and HLA in healthy donors. Sequencing used immunoSEQ multiplex PCR; TCRdb keeps in-frame clones, though not all of them. Of 150,000 to 200,000 clones listed, around 85% are singletons. The sequencing sample was made of PBMCs. These receptor sequences come from a woman in her 30s in good health and CMV-seronegative. Both conserved end residues are part of each CDR3. D genes are given only for firm matches. Rows may omit the clone size; those that give it use once, few, many or a size class.

>NA|TRBD2|TRBV25-1|TRBJ2-3
CASSEYSVAGSSTDTQYF
TGTGCCAGCAGTGAATATTCGGTAGCGGGATCTAGCACAGATACGCAGTATTTT
>many|NA|TRBV19|TRBJ1-2
CASSIVGSIYGYTF
TGTGCCAGTAGTATAGTTGGCTCCATCTATGGCTACACCTTC
>few|TRBD2|TRBV5-1|TRBJ2-1
CASSLRAGGLSSYNEQFF
TGCGCCAGCAGCTTACGAGCGGGGGGCCTGAGCTCCTACAATGAGCAGTTCTTC
>NA|TRBD2|TRBV9|TRBJ2-1
CASSPRGLAGDYNEQFF
TGTGCCAGCAGCCCAAGGGGACTAGCGGGAGATTACAATGAGCAGTTCTTC
>NA|NA|TRBV6-5|TRBJ1-3
CASSYSPPPSGNTIYF
TGTGCCAGCAGTTACTCGCCACCACCCTCTGGAAACACCATATATTTT
>NA|NA|TRBV19|TRBJ1-2
CASSIALNYGYTF
TGTGCCAGTAGTATAGCTCTGAACTATGGCTACACCTTC
>NA|NA|TRBV27|TRBJ2-1
CASSLQGGPYNEQFF
TGTGCCAGCAGTTTACAGGGAGGCCCCTACAATGAGCAGTTCTTC
>NA|TRBD2|TRBV10-3|TRBJ2-1
CAIRAGTSGRGGNEQFF
TGTGCCATCAGGGCGGGGACTAGCGGGAGAGGGGGCAATGAGCAGTTCTTC
>NA|NA|TRBV2|TRBJ2-2
CASRGTRNTGELFF
TGTGCCAGCAGAGGGACCCGGAACACCGGGGAGCTGTTTTTT
>few|TRBD1|TRBV7-2|TRBJ1-6
CASSLRGTGPNSPLHF
TGTGCCAGCAGCTTAAGGGGGACAGGGCCAAATTCACCCCTCCACTTT
>NA|NA|TRBV7-2|TRBJ1-4
CASSLARRGTNEKLFF
TGTGCCAGCAGCTTAGCGCGCAGGGGAACTAATGAAAAACTGTTTTTT
>NA|TRBD2|TRBV4-2|TRBJ2-1
CASTAGLAAYNEQFF
TGTGCCAGCACCGCGGGACTAGCGGCCTACAATGAGCAGTTCTTC
>few|NA|TRBV27|TRBJ2-2
CASSQNGVNTGELFF
TGTGCCAGCAGCCAGAACGGGGTGAACACCGGGGAGCTGTTTTTT
>once|NA|TRBV5-4|TRBJ2-3
CASSPRSSGFGDTQYF
TGTGCCAGCAGCCCTCGTTCCTCGGGGTTCGGAGATACGCAGTATTTT
>NA|TRBD1|TRBV6-1|TRBJ2-2
CASRDRNTGELFF
TGTGCCAGCCGGGACAGGAACACCGGGGAGCTGTTTTTT
>NA|NA|TRBV7-2|TRBJ1-1
CASSLTAPNTEAFF
TGTGCCAGCAGCTTAACAGCTCCGAACACTGAAGCTTTCTTT
>NA|NA|TRBV6-4|TRBJ1-1
CASKWSGTENTEAFF
TGTGCCAGCAAATGGTCAGGGACCGAGAACACTGAAGCTTTCTTT
>NA|NA|TRBV2|TRBJ2-7
CASSETLYEQYF
TGTGCCAGCAGTGAGACCCTCTACGAGCAGTACTTC
>NA|NA|TRBV4-3|TRBJ2-2
CASSQDATGMSGGELFF
TGCGCCAGCAGCCAAGATGCTACAGGGATGTCGGGCGGGGAGCTGTTTTTT
>NA|TRBD2|TRBV28|TRBJ2-1
CASSRSGLAGVGNEQFF
TGTGCCAGCAGTCGATCGGGACTAGCGGGAGTGGGGAATGAGCAGTTCTTC
>once|NA|TRBV29-1|TRBJ2-7
CSVEVSGDSSYEQYF
TGCAGCGTTGAAGTTAGCGGGGACAGCTCCTACGAGCAGTACTTC
>NA|NA|TRBV23-1|TRBJ2-2
CASSQSQAGKRGTGELFF
TGCGCCAGCAGTCAATCTCAGGCGGGGAAGAGAGGCACCGGGGAGCTGTTTTTT
>NA|NA|TRBV6-5|TRBJ1-3
CASSRDTRNTIYF
TGTGCCAGCAGCAGGGACACGAGAAACACCATATATTTT
>NA|TRBD1|TRBV7-9|TRBJ2-7
CASSFETGGDEQYF
TGTGCCAGCAGCTTCGAGACAGGGGGCGACGAGCAGTACTTC
>NA|TRBD1|TRBV18|TRBJ1-1
CASSTGTGYTEAFF
TGTGCCAGCTCAACCGGGACAGGGTACACTGAAGCTTTCTTT
>NA|TRBD1|TRBV19|TRBJ2-3
CASRPKGQVHYTQYF
TGTGCCAGTAGACCGAAGGGACAGGTACATTATACGCAGTATTTT
>NA|TRBD2|TRBV4-3|TRBJ2-1
CASSHILAAYNEQFF
TGCGCCAGCAGCCACATTCTAGCGGCCTACAATGAGCAGTTCTTC
>NA|TRBD1|TRBV4-2|TRBJ1-1
CASSQDRTGGEAFF
TGTGCCAGCAGCCAAGACCGGACAGGGGGGGAAGCTTTCTTT
>NA|NA|TRBV2|TRBJ1-2
CASSADEGYGYTF
TGTGCCAGCAGCGCGGACGAAGGATATGGCTACACCTTC
>NA|NA|TRBV9|TRBJ2-3
CASSEKTGMDTQYF
TGTGCCAGCAGCGAGAAGACCGGCATGGATACGCAGTATTTT
>NA|TRBD2|TRBV13|TRBJ2-1
CASSLITSGHEQFF
TGTGCCAGCAGCTTAATAACTAGCGGGCATGAGCAGTTCTTC
>NA|NA|TRBV4-3|TRBJ1-1
CASSQDGTPFAEAFF
TGCGCCAGCAGCCAAGATGGGACCCCCTTTGCTGAAGCTTTCTTT
>NA|NA|TRBV6-5|TRBJ1-6
CASRRGLNSPLHF
TGTGCCAGCCGAAGGGGCCTAAATTCACCCCTCCACTTT
>NA|TRBD2|TRBV5-1|TRBJ2-4
CASSLEASGGAESLKNIQYF
TGCGCCAGCAGCTTGGAGGCTAGCGGGGGGGCTGAGTCTCTTAAAAACATTCAGTACTTC
>NA|NA|TRBV15|TRBJ2-7
CATSRDAFRGQYF
TGTGCCACCAGCAGAGATGCCTTCCGGGGACAGTACTTC
>NA|NA|TRBV5-3|TRBJ1-5
CARVSVTVGVNQPQHF
TGTGCCAGAGTTTCGGTGACAGTCGGCGTTAATCAGCCCCAGCATTTT
>NA|TRBD2|TRBV4-3|TRBJ2-3
CASSQGLSGGTDTQYF
TGCGCCAGCAGCCAAGGGCTTAGCGGGGGGACAGATACGCAGTATTTT
>NA|NA|TRBV25-1|TRBJ1-1
CASSEPGGGNTEAFF
TGTGCCAGCAGTGAACCCGGAGGGGGTAATACTGAAGCTTTCTTT
>NA|NA|TRBV27|TRBJ2-3
CASSLLGPTDTQYF
TGTGCCAGCAGTTTACTTGGACCCACAGATACGCAGTATTTT
>once|TRBD1|TRBV7-2|TRBJ1-3
CASSSSDRGRNTIYF
TGTGCCAGCAGCTCATCGGACAGGGGGCGGAACACCATATATTTT
>few|NA|TRBV7-9|TRBJ2-7
CASSLAGAESYEQYF
TGTGCCAGCAGCTTGGCAGGGGCCGAATCTTACGAGCAGTACTTC
>once|TRBD2|TRBV15|TRBJ2-1
CATSRDRRVAGARRSYNEQFF
TGTGCCACCAGCAGAGATCGAAGGGTAGCGGGAGCCCGCCGCTCCTACAATGAGCAGTTCTTC
>NA|NA|TRBV9|TRBJ2-1
CASTEGPGSYNEQFF
TGTGCCAGCACTGAAGGGCCTGGGTCCTACAATGAGCAGTTCTTC
>NA|NA|TRBV6-5|TRBJ1-1
CASSGGSEAFF
TGTGCCAGCAGCGGAGGCTCTGAAGCTTTCTTT
>NA|NA|TRBV13|TRBJ2-7
CASSSSGEQYF
TGTGCCAGCAGCTCCTCAGGCGAGCAGTACTTC
>NA|TRBD2|TRBV7-2|TRBJ2-5
CASSPWASGGIMETQYF
TGTGCCAGCAGCCCCTGGGCTAGCGGGGGGATTATGGAGACCCAGTACTTC
>NA|NA|TRBV9|TRBJ1-1
CASSVGLRRDTEAFF
TGTGCCAGCAGCGTAGGGTTGAGGCGTGACACTGAAGCTTTCTTT
>NA|NA|TRBV2|TRBJ1-6
CASKSDYSPLHF
TGTGCCAGCAAGTCGGACTATTCACCCCTCCACTTT
>NA|TRBD1|TRBV25-1|TRBJ1-1
CASSGQGRTEAFF
TGTGCCAGCAGTGGACAGGGGCGAACTGAAGCTTTCTTT
>NA|NA|TRBV4-2|TRBJ1-3
CASSQDPAGLNTIYF
TGTGCCAGCAGCCAAGATCCGGCTGGCCTGAACACCATATATTTT
>NA|NA|TRBV28|TRBJ2-2
CATTNDGELFF
TGTGCCACGACGAACGACGGGGAGCTGTTTTTT
>NA|TRBD1|TRBV19|TRBJ1-1
CASGTGAKAFF
TGTGCCAGTGGGACAGGAGCCAAAGCTTTCTTT
>NA|NA|TRBV27|TRBJ1-2
CASSLRGRLSGGYTF
TGTGCCAGCAGTCTACGAGGGCGACTTAGCGGGGGCTACACCTTC
>once|NA|TRBV7-9|TRBJ2-2
CASSSNDAGHLTGELFF
TGTGCCAGCAGCTCCAACGACGCGGGACACCTCACCGGGGAGCTGTTTTTT
>NA|NA|TRBV28|TRBJ1-3
CASRPGDSGNTIYF
TGTGCCAGCAGACCGGGGGACTCTGGAAACACCATATATTTT
>NA|NA|TRBV15|TRBJ2-1
CATSRDPHLDEQFF
TGTGCCACCAGCAGAGATCCCCACTTGGATGAGCAGTTCTTC
>NA|NA|TRBV4-1|TRBJ1-1
CASSLRYSVELRRDTEAFF
TGCGCCAGCAGCCTCCGTTACTCGGTGGAGCTTAGACGGGACACTGAAGCTTTCTTT
>NA|NA|TRBV5-4|TRBJ2-7
CASSRDGNYEQYF
TGTGCCAGCAGCCGGGACGGAAACTACGAGCAGTACTTC
>NA|NA|TRBV6-5|TRBJ2-7
CASSPGGDEQYF
TGTGCCAGCAGCCCGGGGGGCGACGAGCAGTACTTC